The sequence of this TCR beta chain was determined in a study of T cell repertoires in cytomegalovirus infection. Comment on this clonotype: Its antigen remains unidentified.

TCRdb re-called the reads through MiXCR, storing one row per CDR3 protein. The sample contains about a million distinct CDR3 sequences, around 32% of which appear only once. Trimming removed 1 base from V and 0 bases from J; junction bases left unmatched: 4. The germline V gene has CDR1 MGHRA and CDR2 YSYEKL. This CDR3 has 16 residues. This TCR was sampled from a human donor in good health (CMV status not recorded). Some clones in this sample may be carry-over from other donors' samples. The sequencing here drew on cultured CD8+ T cells from PBMCs, taken from culture after CMV antigen stimulation. V is TRBV4-1 and J is TRBJ2-3; TRBD2 aligns across 7 bases. The CDR3 nucleotides are TGCGCCAGCAGCCAAGGAGGCGGGGGTAGCACAGATACGCAGTATTTT. As protein: CASSQGGGGSTDTQYF.